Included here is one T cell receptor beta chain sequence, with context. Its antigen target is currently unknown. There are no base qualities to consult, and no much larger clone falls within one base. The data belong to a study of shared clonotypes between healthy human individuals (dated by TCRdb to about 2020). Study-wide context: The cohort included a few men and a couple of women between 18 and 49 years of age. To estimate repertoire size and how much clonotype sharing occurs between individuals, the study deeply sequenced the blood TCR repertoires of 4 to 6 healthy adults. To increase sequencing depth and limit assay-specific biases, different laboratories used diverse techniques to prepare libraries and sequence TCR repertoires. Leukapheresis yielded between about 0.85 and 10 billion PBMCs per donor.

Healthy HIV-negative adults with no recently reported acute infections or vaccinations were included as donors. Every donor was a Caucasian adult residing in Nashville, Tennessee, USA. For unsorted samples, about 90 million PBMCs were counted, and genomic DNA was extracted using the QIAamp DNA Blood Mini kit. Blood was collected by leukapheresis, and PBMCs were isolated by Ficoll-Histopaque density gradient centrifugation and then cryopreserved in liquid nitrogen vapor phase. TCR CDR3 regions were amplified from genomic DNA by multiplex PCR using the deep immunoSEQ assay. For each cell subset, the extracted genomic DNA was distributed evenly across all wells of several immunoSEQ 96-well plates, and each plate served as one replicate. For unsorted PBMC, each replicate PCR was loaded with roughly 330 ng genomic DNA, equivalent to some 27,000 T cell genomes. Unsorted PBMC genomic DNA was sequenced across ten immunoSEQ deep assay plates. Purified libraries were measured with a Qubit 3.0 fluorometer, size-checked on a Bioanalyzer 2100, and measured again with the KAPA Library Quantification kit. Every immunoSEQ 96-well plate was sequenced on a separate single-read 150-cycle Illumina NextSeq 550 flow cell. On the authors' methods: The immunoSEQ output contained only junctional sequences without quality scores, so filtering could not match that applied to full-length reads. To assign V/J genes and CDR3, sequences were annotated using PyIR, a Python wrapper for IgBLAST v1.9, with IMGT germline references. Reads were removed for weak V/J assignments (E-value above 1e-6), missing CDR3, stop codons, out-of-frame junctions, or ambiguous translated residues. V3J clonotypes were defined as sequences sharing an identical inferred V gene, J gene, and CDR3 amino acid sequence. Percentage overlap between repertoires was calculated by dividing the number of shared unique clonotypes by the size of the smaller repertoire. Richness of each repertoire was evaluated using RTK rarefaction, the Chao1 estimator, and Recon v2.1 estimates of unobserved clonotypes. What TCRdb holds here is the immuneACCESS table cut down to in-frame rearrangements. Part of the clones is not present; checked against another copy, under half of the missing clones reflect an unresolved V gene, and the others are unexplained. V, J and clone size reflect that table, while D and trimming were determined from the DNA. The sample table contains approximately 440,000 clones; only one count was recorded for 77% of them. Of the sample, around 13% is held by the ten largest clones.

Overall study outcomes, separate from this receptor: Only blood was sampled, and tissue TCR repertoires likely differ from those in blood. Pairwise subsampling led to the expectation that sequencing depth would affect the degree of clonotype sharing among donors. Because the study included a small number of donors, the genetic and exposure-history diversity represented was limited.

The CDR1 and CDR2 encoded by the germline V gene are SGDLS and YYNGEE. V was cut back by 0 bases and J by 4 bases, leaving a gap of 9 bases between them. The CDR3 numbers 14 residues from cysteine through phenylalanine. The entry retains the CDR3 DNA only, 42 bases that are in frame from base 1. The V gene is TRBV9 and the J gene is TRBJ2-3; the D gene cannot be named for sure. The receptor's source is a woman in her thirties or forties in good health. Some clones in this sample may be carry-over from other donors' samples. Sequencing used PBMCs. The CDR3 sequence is CASSVDVGADTQYF. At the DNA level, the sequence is TGTGCCAGCAGCGTAGATGTTGGGGCAGATACGCAGTATTTT.